This T cell receptor beta chain was recorded in a study of blood T cell repertoires in COVID-19 (TCRdb year 2020). Concerning the study at large: The collaborator samples originated in the United States, Italy and Spain and spanned the acute and convalescent phases of COVID-19. Deeply sampled blood TCRbeta repertoires from subjects exposed to, actively infected with, or recovered from COVID-19 were included in the dataset. The prospective study material was composed of cDNA or gDNA derived from T cells, B-cell-depleted T cells, or PBMCs. The repertoires were released in a freely available public database intended as a resource for research on the immune response to SARS-CoV-2. Samples were obtained from the ongoing ImmuneRACE study (first 160 participants) and from approximately 1,200 subjects provided by 6 global collaborators. Sample metadata almost always included a de-identified subject ID, COVID-19 status, age in years and sex. Where HLA class I and class II types were available, the types were taken from metadata supplied by the sample provider, not from assay-based typing.

Study-wide findings and limitations: The amount of clinical and demographic metadata varied by source and participant and was provided uncurated.

TCRbeta CDR3 regions were amplified from genomic DNA using the immunoSEQ Assay, a bias-controlled multiplex PCR. In the source study's methods: The number of nucleated cells in each sample was estimated by amplification of reference gene primers within the assay. To quantify the absolute abundance of each unique TCRbeta CDR3 rearrangement, sequence reads were collapsed and filtered. For each sample, productive Simpson clonality was calculated by taking the square root of Simpson's diversity index across productive rearrangements. In its TCRdb copy, this immuneACCESS table keeps in-frame sequences only and misses some clones. Where compared with another copy, unresolved V genes explain less than half of these, and the others have no known cause. D and trimming were read from the DNA, whereas the V and J calls and clone size are those reported in that table. In all, the sample holds more than 70,000 clones, and around 88% of those were seen once. The ten top clones hold about 7% of the sample.

To note about this clone: Its binding antigen is unknown. There are no base qualities to consult, and no much larger clone falls within one base.

Collaborating institutions collected whole blood in K2EDTA tubes following their own protocols. For TCRbeta analysis, collaborators shipped samples as frozen whole blood, isolated PBMCs, or DNA extracted from either of those sample types. V gives up 6 bases and J gives up 4 bases, and the segment between their germline ends measures 20 bases. CDR1 and CDR2 were assigned from the germline V gene as SGHAT and FQNNGV. The CDR3 runs 16 amino acids, cysteine and phenylalanine included. Only the CDR3 part of the read is kept: 48 bases, read in frame from the first base. Sequenced input: peripheral blood. This TCR was recovered from a man aged 60 to 69 with acute or convalescent COVID-19. The chain joins TRBV11-2 to TRBJ2-3; a weak D assignment points to TRBD1 (6 bases agree). The nucleotide sequence is given as TGTGCCAGCAGACCCGATCAGGGGCGAGGCGCAGATACGCAGTATTTT. Its protein product is CASRPDQGRGADTQYF. Reference TRBV11-2 and TRBJ2-3 proteins supply the regions before and after the CDR3; the full variable domain is: EAGVAQSPRYKIIEKRQSVAFWCNPISGHATLYWYQQILGQGPKLLIQFQNNGVVDDSQLPKDRFSAERLKGVDSTLKIQPAKLEDSAVYLCASRPDQGRGADTQYFGPGTRLTVL.